This TCR beta chain was sequenced for a study of T cell responses to AZD1222 COVID-19 vaccine. The CDR3 spans 15 residues. Germline loops: CDR1 LNHDA, CDR2 SQIVND (reference sequence). V lost 4 bases and J lost 6, with 18 bases in between. The assay was immunoSEQ multiplex PCR, and TCRdb's table has in-frame clones only and misses some. The sample contains about 110,000 clones, 90% to 95% of which appear only once. The chain combines TRBV19 with TRBJ1-1, with no clear D. This material consisted of peripheral blood, taken on day 0 of AZD1222 vaccination. The receptor comes from an adult in good health. CDR3 loop: CASSTPPDLGAEAFF. As DNA, the CDR3 is TGTGCCAGTAGTACTCCCCCCGATCTTGGCGCTGAAGCTTTCTTT.